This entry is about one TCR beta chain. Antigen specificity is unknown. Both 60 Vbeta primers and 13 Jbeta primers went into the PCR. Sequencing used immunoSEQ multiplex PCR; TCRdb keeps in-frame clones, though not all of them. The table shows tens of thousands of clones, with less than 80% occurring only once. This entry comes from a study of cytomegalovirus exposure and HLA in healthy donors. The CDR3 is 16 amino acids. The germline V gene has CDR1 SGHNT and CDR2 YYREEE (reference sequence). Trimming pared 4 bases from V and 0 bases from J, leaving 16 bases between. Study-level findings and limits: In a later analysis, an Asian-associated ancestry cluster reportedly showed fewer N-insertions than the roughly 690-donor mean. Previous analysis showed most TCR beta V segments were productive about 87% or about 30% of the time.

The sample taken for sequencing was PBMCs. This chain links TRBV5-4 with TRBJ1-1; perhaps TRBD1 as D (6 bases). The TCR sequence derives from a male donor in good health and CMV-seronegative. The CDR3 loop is CASSPQGSFMNTEAFF. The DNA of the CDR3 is TGTGCCAGCAGCCCACAGGGTAGTTTTATGAACACTGAAGCTTTCTTT.